The sequence of this T cell receptor (beta chain) was determined in a study of shared clonotypes between healthy human individuals. Overall study context: The study used three CD4 naive, three CD4 memory, two CD8 naive and one CD8 memory plate per donor.

Study results and limitations: At large depth, rarefaction still showed sorted-subset sequencing to be incomplete.

Sequencing was at deep level. Study processing details: ImmunoSEQ sequences covered only the junction and lacked quality scores; filtering therefore differed. Sequencing was performed with immunoSEQ multiplex PCR; in TCRdb, only in-frame clones are kept and a portion is missing. V, J and clone size reflect that table, while D and trimming were determined from the DNA. Of a few million clones in the sample, around 90% were seen once. In the case of this clone: The antigen is not known.

V was cut by 0 bases and J by 7 bases, with 10 bases left in between. Germline CDR1 is KGHSH and CDR2 is LQKENI. There are 13 residues in the CDR3. The chain couples TRBV18 to TRBJ2-7, with a possible D match to TRBD1 (5 bases). The sequenced sample was naive CD4+ T cells sorted from blood. Stated subset: CD45RA+ positively selected. The receptor was isolated from a man aged 18 to 30 in good health. CDR3 DNA sequence: TGTGCCAGCTCACCACCGGTGGGGCAGGAGCAGTACTTC. Translated: CASSPPVGQEQYF.